The clone carrying this T cell receptor beta chain was picked up a small number of times. What it recognizes is unknown. Assay used: immunoSEQ multiplex PCR; TCRdb lists only in-frame clones, some missing. The sample includes more than 95,000 clones, 75% to 95% of them seen just once. The data are from a study of T cell clones after liver transplantation. Study-wide background: A pre-transplant mixed lymphocyte reaction with TCRbeta sequencing defined graft-donor-reactive clones followed in post-transplant blood. Apart from a few HCV-positive recipients, transplants were for non-autoimmune, non-viral reasons. Samples came pre-transplant, pre-randomization before withdrawal, and post-randomization after withdrawal ended. Findings and caveats of the study: Post-transplant, graft-donor-reactive CD4 TCRbeta sequences in blood dropped significantly in 5 of 8 subjects.

The CDR3 has 12 residues. The V and J ends lost 6 bases and 9 bases respectively, with 12 bases between them. Germline assignment: CDR1 MNHNS and CDR2 SASEGT. The chain has TRBV6-1 and TRBJ1-5, with a weak D call TRBD1 (6 bases). This material consisted of CD4+ T cells from blood, taken 12 months after liver transplant. This sequence originates from a human patient who received a liver transplant. A share of the T cells may be of graft donor origin. CDR3 sequence reads: CASRQGLGPQHF. The CDR3 DNA follows: TGTGCCAGCAGACAGGGCCTTGGGCCCCAGCATTTT.